The clone carrying this TCR beta chain occurred a few times. This entry belongs to a study of blood T cells in healthy people across ages. Researchers isolated at least 7 million PBMCs per sample. Sample-barcoded 5' priming and a J-beta primer mix drove a second PCR of 7 to 11 cycles. Each cDNA was tagged by a template-switch adaptor containing 12 random nucleotides. Each CDR3 protein is one row after TCRdb ran MiXCR on the 5' RACE reads. The sample yields about 380,000 distinct CDR3 sequences, approximately 47% seen once. The clonotype comes from a man aged 55 to 70 in good health. Sequencing was carried out using blood.

The CDR3 loop reads CASSVAQLAVSEQYF. As DNA, the CDR3 is TGTGCCAGCAGCGTAGCTCAACTAGCGGTTTCAGAGCAGTACTTC. This chain uses TRBV9 with TRBJ2-7; 8 bases align to TRBD2. Germline V lookup: CDR1 SGDLS, CDR2 YYNGEE. The CDR3 consists of 15 residues. The V segment lost 0 bases and the J segment 7 bases; nucleotides outside the gene matches: 9.